The clone carrying this T cell receptor beta chain was observed at least ten times. Antigen specificity is unknown. V dropped 6 bases and J dropped 8; count of bases not matched to a gene: 5. There are 14 residues in the CDR3. This sample was included in a study of identical twins. Study outcomes and limitations: Shared out-of-frame alpha sequences (those common to twins) showed excess low generation probability. There was more out-of-frame TCR alpha sharing in monozygotic twins than models estimated. Conclusions came from cross-sectional statistical analysis, not from following the same donors.

Donors were all healthy Caucasians. TCRdb reanalysed the 5' RACE reads using MiXCR and keeps one entry per CDR3 protein. The sample lists 1,800,000 or so distinct CDR3 sequences, around a third occurring once. Input material: cord blood. The chain uses TRBV12-3 or TRBV12-4 and TRBJ1-4; 11 bases match TRBD1. The TCR originated in a newborn girl in good health. CDR3 coding DNA: TGTGCCAGCAGGGGACAGGGGGAACGGGAAAAACTGTTTTTT. It codes for CASRGQGEREKLFF.